Below, 28 T cell receptor beta chains from the same sample are listed, as sequenced in a study of a mutant IDH1 vaccine in newly diagnosed glioma. Their antigens are not known. Regarding time point: week 35, safety follow-up. With topical imiquimod, each dose of the vaccine consisted of 300 ug of mutant IDH1 20-mer peptide. The repertoire was sequenced with immunoSEQ multiplex PCR; TCRdb's copy has only in-frame clones and lacks some. This table holds tens of thousands of clones, roughly 86% found once. The specimen was PBMCs, collected from a glioma patient whose treatment included an IDH1 peptide vaccine. These receptors came from a man in his thirties or forties with glioma.

This clone showed up just a few times. V gene TRBV28 combines with J gene TRBJ1-5; D is ambiguous. This CDR3 contains 19 residues. The germline CDR1 and CDR2 sequences are MDHEN and SYDVKM. The V and J ends lost 0 bases and 0 bases respectively, with 18 bases between them. CDR3 loop: CASSLCIGPGLYSNQPQHF. The CDR3 region has the DNA TGTGCCAGCAGTTTATGCATTGGTCCTGGACTGTATAGCAATCAGCCCCAGCATTTT.

The rearrangement links TRBV5-6 to TRBJ2-3, with unresolved D. Trimming cost V 0 bases and J 0 bases, with 8 bases left between them. The CDR3 has 15 amino acids. Germline V gene data show CDR1 as SGHDT and CDR2 as YYEEEE. CDR3 sequence reads: CASSLGAESTDTQYF. The CDR3 nucleotides read TGTGCCAGCAGCTTGGGTGCGGAAAGCACAGATACGCAGTATTTT. Based on the CDR3 plus reference TRBV5-6 and TRBJ2-3, the full variable domain is DAGVTQSPTHLIKTRGQQVTLRCSPKSGHDTVSWYQQALGQGPQFIFQYYEEEERQRGNFPDRFSGHQFPNYSSELNVNALLLGDSALYLCASSLGAESTDTQYFGPGTRLTVL.

CDR3: CASSPRQGSYGYTF. The CDR3 DNA reads TGTGCCAGCAGTCCAAGACAGGGGAGCTATGGCTACACCTTC. The chain links TRBV2 to TRBJ1-2; 8 bases map to TRBD1. CDR1 SNHLY and CDR2 FYNNEI come from the germline V gene. There are 14 residues in the CDR3. Unmatched junction bases numbered 6, after V lost 5 bases and J lost 4 bases.

This clone was detected once. This chain joins TRBV18 and TRBJ2-1, with 12 bases that match TRBD2. From germline, CDR1 is KGHSH and CDR2 LQKENI. The V segment lost 3 bases and the J segment 7 bases; nucleotides outside the gene matches: 4. The CDR3 loop spans 15 amino acids. The CDR3 spells CASSPLAGGRNEQFF. The DNA for the CDR3 is TGTGCCAGCTCACCCCTAGCGGGGGGGCGTAATGAGCAGTTCTTC.

This chain links TRBV5-4 with TRBJ2-2; 8 bases are a match to TRBD1. From germline, CDR1 is SGHNT and CDR2 YYREEE (reference sequence). After removal of 5 bases from V and 2 bases from J, the junction contained 2 bases not matched to a gene. The CDR3 has 14 residues. CDR3 DNA: TGTGCCAGCAGTGGACAGGGAAACACCGGGGAGCTGTTTTTT. Encoded protein: CASSGQGNTGELFF.

The V gene is TRBV4-2, the J gene TRBJ1-1, with 8 positions matching TRBD1. J lost 8 bases, V lost 3 bases, and 5 bases had no gene match. The CDR3 loop spans 13 amino acids. Germline CDR1 reads LGHNA; CDR2 reads YNFKEQ. The CDR3 here is CASSHTGTGEAFF. For the CDR3, the DNA is TGTGCCAGCAGCCATACAGGGACAGGCGAAGCTTTCTTT.

The chain carries TRBV6-1 and TRBJ1-2; TRBD1 is a possible D gene (5 bases). Trimming took off 3 bases at V and 0 bases at J, with 8 bases between the two ends. Germline V gives CDR1 MNHNS, CDR2 SASEGT. CDR3 size: 14 residues. In DNA, the CDR3 is TGTGCCAGCAGTGAGTGGGGGGCTAACTATGGCTACACCTTC. Translating it yields CASSEWGANYGYTF.

This clone was recorded only once. The chain combines TRBV7-2 with TRBJ2-1, with D hard to call. The germline V gene encodes CDR1 SGHTA and CDR2 FQGNSA. The CDR3 consists of 14 residues. V was cut by 5 bases and J by 7 bases, with 15 bases left in between. CDR3 coding DNA: TGTGCCAGCAGCCTTCTCCTCCAGCCAAATGAGCAGTTCTTC. Translated, it gives CASSLLLQPNEQFF.

V gene TRBV15 combines with J gene TRBJ2-1, with D perhaps matching TRBD2 (7 bases). V shed 6 bases and J shed 5 bases, with 14 bases lying between them. The CDR3 covers 14 residues. CDR1 and CDR2 from the germline V gene are LNHNV and YYDKDF (reference sequence). Written as DNA, the CDR3 is TGTGCCACCAGTAGGGGGGGTTTGGACAATGAGCAGTTCTTC. Amino acid sequence: CATSRGGLDNEQFF.

The CDR3 region is CASSQNTGELFF. CDR3 sequence (DNA): TGTGCCAGTAGTCAAAACACCGGGGAGCTGTTTTTT. The V call is TRBV19, the J call TRBJ2-2; the D is unclear. V gave up 5 bases and J gave up 2 bases, with 3 bases separating them. CDR1 and CDR2 from the germline V gene are LNHDA and SQIVND (reference sequence). This CDR3 spans 12 amino acids. The whole variable domain, remainder taken from reference TRBV19 and TRBJ2-2, is DGGITQSPKYLFRKEGQNVTLSCEQNLNHDAMYWYRQDPGQGLRLIYYSQIVNDFQKGDIAEGYSVSREKKESFPLTVTSAQKNPTAFYLCASSQNTGELFFGEGSRLTVL.

The V and J genes are TRBV7-9 and TRBJ1-1; 7 bases fit TRBD1. Trimming at V came to 5 bases and at J to 5 bases, leaving 5 bases not matched to a gene. Germline V CDR1 and CDR2: SEHNR, FQNEAQ (reference sequence). CDR3 length: 13 residues. Here the CDR3 reads CASSVDRETEAFF. In DNA form, the CDR3 reads TGTGCCAGCAGCGTCGACAGGGAAACTGAAGCTTTCTTT.

Only a few counts were recorded for this clone. CDR3 sequence (DNA): TGTGCCAGCAGTTTAGTGGGATTAACTGAAGCTTTCTTT. The encoded protein is CASSLVGLTEAFF. This sequence joins TRBV28 and TRBJ1-1; no definite D call. The germline gives CDR1 MDHEN, CDR2 SYDVKM. V lost 2 bases, J lost 5 bases, and 9 bases lay in between. The CDR3 has 13 residues.

For this clone: Sequence at one end of the junction differs from germline and may be a read error. The chain has TRBV7-2 and TRBJ1-2, with a possible D match to TRBD1 (5 bases). The CDR3 sequence is 14 residues long. The V gene's germline CDR1 is SGHTA and CDR2 FQGNSA. In DNA form, the CDR3 reads TGTGCCAGCAGCTTAGGTGGGGCCTCTTTGGCTGAGGCCTTC. This gives the protein CASSLGGASLAEAF. The full variable domain, with the rest looked up from reference TRBV7-2 and TRBJ1-2, is GAGVSQSPSNKVTEKGKDVELRCDPISGHTALYWYRQSLGQGLEFLIYFQGNSAPDKSGLPSDRFSAERTGGSVSTLTIQRTQQEDSAVYLCASSLGGASLAEAFGSGTRLTVV.

The CDR3 protein is CASSVDSLGANVLTF. DNA of the CDR3: TGTGCCAGCAGCGTCGATTCTCTTGGGGCCAACGTCCTGACTTTC. The chain uses TRBV7-3 and TRBJ2-6; D remains unclear. V was clipped by 5 bases and J by 3 bases, with 11 bases between them. Germline V gives CDR1 SGHTA, CDR2 FQGTGA. This CDR3 spans 15 amino acids.

The chain carries TRBV2 and TRBJ1-2, with TRBD1 matching over 10 bases. The CDR3 has 15 residues. From germline, CDR1 is SNHLY and CDR2 FYNNEI. Trimming removed 7 bases from V and 5 bases from J; junction bases left unmatched: 10. The CDR3 DNA reads TGTGCCAGCATTCTCGACAGGGGGCAAGGGTATGGCTACACCTTC. Translated, it gives CASILDRGQGYGYTF.

The chain couples TRBV5-1 to TRBJ2-5; D is ambiguous. The ends were cut back, 7 bases at V and 1 base at J, with 8 bases in the middle. The CDR3 extends over 12 amino acids. Germline V gene sequence: CDR1 SGHRS, CDR2 YFSETQ. CDR3 protein: CASGQAQETQYF. Written as DNA, the CDR3 is TGCGCCAGCGGTCAGGCCCAAGAGACCCAGTACTTC.

The V call is TRBV2, the J call TRBJ2-2; TRBD2 matches 7 bases. CDR1 and CDR2 from the germline V gene are SNHLY and FYNNEI. V lost 5 bases to trimming and J lost 5 bases; unmatched junction nucleotides: 5. There are 14 residues in the CDR3. CDR3: CASSRGEETGELFF. CDR3 nucleotide sequence: TGTGCCAGCAGTCGGGGGGAGGAAACCGGGGAGCTGTTTTTT.

The rearrangement links TRBV5-1 to TRBJ1-1; TRBD1 matches 7 bases. The CDR3 totals 15 residues. Trimming took 1 base from V and 6 from J; bases not matched to a gene: 9. Looked up from germline, CDR1 is SGHRS and CDR2 is YFSETQ. The CDR3 coding sequence is TGCGCCAGCAGCTTGAGACAGGGCGGAGGCGCTGAAGCTTTCTTT. Residues: CASSLRQGGGAEAFF. Full variable domain (remainder filled in from reference TRBV5-1 and TRBJ1-1): KAGVTQTPRYLIKTRGQQVTLSCSPISGHRSVSWYQQTPGQGLQFLFEYFSETQRNKGNFPGRFSGRQFSNSRSEMNVSTLELGDSALYLCASSLRQGGGAEAFFGQGTRLTVV.

Of note for this clone: The same CDR3 can be traced to other DNA sequences in this sample. The chain joins TRBV30 to TRBJ1-5; the D is unclear. The CDR3 sequence is 13 residues long. V was clipped by 0 bases and J by 1 base, with 4 bases between them. Germline-derived CDR1 and CDR2 are GTSNPN and SVGIG (reference sequence). The CDR3: CAWSVRSNQPQHF. CDR3 nucleotides: TGTGCCTGGAGTGTGAGGAGCAATCAGCCCCAGCATTTT. The whole variable domain, remainder taken from reference TRBV30 and TRBJ1-5, is SQTIHQWPATLVQPVGSPLSLECTVEGTSNPNLYWYRQAAGRGLQLLFYSVGIGQISSEVPQNLSASRPQDRQFILSSKKLLLSDSGFYLCAWSVRSNQPQHFGDGTRLSIL.

The V gene is TRBV29-1, the J gene TRBJ1-5, with TRBD1 identical over 9 bases. The germline gives CDR1 SQVTM, CDR2 ANQGSEA. Trimming cost V 5 bases and J 2 bases; bases outside gene matches: 7. The length of the CDR3 is 15 residues. The DNA of the CDR3 is TGCAGCGTTTCTTGGACAGGGGCGGGCAATCAGCCCCAGCATTTT. Residues: CSVSWTGAGNQPQHF.

The chain joins TRBV30 to TRBJ2-3, with 9 bases lining up with TRBD2. The trim removed 2 bases at V and 4 bases at J, leaving 4 bases unmatched. The CDR3 sequence is 14 residues long. The germline gives CDR1 GTSNPN, CDR2 SVGIG (reference sequence). CDR3 coding DNA: TGTGCCTGGAGTTTCGGACTAGCGCCAGATACGCAGTATTTT. Translating it yields CAWSFGLAPDTQYF.

The rearrangement uses TRBV4-1 and TRBJ1-6, with TRBD1 matching over 9 bases. V dropped 4 bases and J dropped 8; count of bases not matched to a gene: 3. The CDR3 is made up of 14 amino acids. CDR1 is MGHRA, CDR2 YSYEKL, per germline. CDR3 sequence (DNA): TGCGCCAGCAGCCTTACAGGGGGCGATTCACCCCTCCACTTT. Residues: CASSLTGGDSPLHF.

This clone was detected a few times. The chain carries TRBV15 and TRBJ1-5; maybe TRBD1 (6 bases). CDR3 length: 16 residues. V was pared by 5 bases and J by 7 bases, with 21 bases between. Germline loops: CDR1 LNHNV, CDR2 YYDKDF (reference sequence). Here the CDR3 reads CATSGYGWGAGQPQHF. The CDR3 nucleotides read TGTGCCACCAGCGGATATGGTTGGGGGGCTGGCCAGCCCCAGCATTTT.

The chain recombines TRBV23-1 with TRBJ1-1, with D perhaps matching TRBD1 (6 bases). TRBV23-1 is an ORF; its function is uncertain. Deletions cut 4 bases from V and 1 base from J, with 22 bases between. The CDR3 is 18 residues long. The CDR3 here is CASSLSKGGKVENTEAFF. The CDR3, as DNA: TGCGCCAGCAGTCTTTCGAAAGGGGGGAAGGTGGAGAACACTGAAGCTTTCTTT.

This clone was picked up one time. The V call is TRBV18, the J call TRBJ1-4; no clear D. Germline CDR1 and CDR2: KGHSH and LQKENI. The V end lost 4 bases, the J end lost 4 bases, and 13 bases lay between the germline ends. This CDR3 region has 15 residues. The CDR3 here is CASSQTPGLNEKLFF. CDR3 bases: TGTGCCAGCTCACAGACCCCGGGCCTTAATGAAAAACTGTTTTTT. The complete variable domain, with remaining parts taken from reference TRBV18 and TRBJ1-4, reads NAGVMQNPRHLVRRRGQEARLRCSPMKGHSHVYWYRQLPEEGLKFMVYLQKENIIDESGMPKERFSAEFPKEGPSILRIQQVVRGDSAAYFCASSQTPGLNEKLFFGSGTQLSVL.

The genes are TRBV7-8 and TRBJ2-2; D remains ambiguous. Looked up from germline, CDR1 is SGHVS and CDR2 is FQNEAQ. V gave up 1 base and J gave up 4 bases, with 19 bases separating them. This CDR3 has 18 amino acids. The CDR3 protein is CASSLVLPRPLLTGELFF. CDR3 coding DNA: TGTGCCAGCAGCTTAGTTCTCCCCAGGCCCCTTCTCACCGGGGAGCTGTTTTTT.

V is TRBV11-2 and J is TRBJ2-5; D remains unclear. V lost 2 bases to trimming and J lost 4 bases, with 5 bases between them. Germline CDR1 SGHAT, CDR2 FQNNGV. The CDR3 sequence is 12 residues long. The CDR3 region is CASSLNRETQYF. Here the CDR3 DNA reads TGTGCCAGCAGCTTAAATAGAGAGACCCAGTACTTC.

CDR3 sequence (DNA): TGCGCCAGCAGCCCCGCCCGCAGGGGGTCAGCAGCAGATACGCAGTATTTT. Translating gives CASSPARRGSAADTQYF. V is TRBV5-1 and J is TRBJ2-3, with 7 bases matching TRBD1. This CDR3 region has 17 residues. V was clipped by 4 bases and J by 4 bases; unmatched bases: 15. Germline-derived CDR1 and CDR2 are SGHRS and YFSETQ.